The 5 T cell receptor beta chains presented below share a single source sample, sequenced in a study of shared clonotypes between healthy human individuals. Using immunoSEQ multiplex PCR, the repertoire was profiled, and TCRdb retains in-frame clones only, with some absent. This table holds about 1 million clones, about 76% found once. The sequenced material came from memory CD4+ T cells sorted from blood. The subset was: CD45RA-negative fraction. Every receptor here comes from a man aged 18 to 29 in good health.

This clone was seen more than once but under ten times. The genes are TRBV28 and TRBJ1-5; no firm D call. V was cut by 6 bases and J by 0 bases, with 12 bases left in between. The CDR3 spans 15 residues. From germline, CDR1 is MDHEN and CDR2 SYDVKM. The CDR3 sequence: CASSLRTLSNQPQHF. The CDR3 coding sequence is TGTGCCAGCAGCCTACGGACTCTTAGCAATCAGCCCCAGCATTTT. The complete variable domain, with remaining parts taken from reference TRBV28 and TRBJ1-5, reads DVKVTQSSRYLVKRTGEKVFLECVQDMDHENMFWYRQDPGLGLRLIYFSYDVKMKEKGDIPEGYSVSREKKERFSLILESASTNQTSMYLCASSLRTLSNQPQHFGDGTRLSIL.

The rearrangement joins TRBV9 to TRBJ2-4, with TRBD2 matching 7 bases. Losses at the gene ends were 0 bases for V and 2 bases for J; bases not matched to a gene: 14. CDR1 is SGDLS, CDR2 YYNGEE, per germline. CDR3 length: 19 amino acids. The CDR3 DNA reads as TGTGCCAGCAGCGTAGTAGTATCCGGGGAGGGTGCGACCAAAAACATTCAGTACTTC. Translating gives CASSVVVSGEGATKNIQYF.

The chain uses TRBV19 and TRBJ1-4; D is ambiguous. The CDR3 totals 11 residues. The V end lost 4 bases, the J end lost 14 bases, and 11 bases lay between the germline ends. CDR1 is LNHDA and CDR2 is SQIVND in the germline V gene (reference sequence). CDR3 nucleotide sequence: TGTGCCAGTAGTACCGAACTAACTCTGTTTTTT. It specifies CASSTELTLFF. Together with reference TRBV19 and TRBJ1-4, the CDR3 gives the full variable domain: DGGITQSPKYLFRKEGQNVTLSCEQNLNHDAMYWYRQDPGQGLRLIYYSQIVNDFQKGDIAEGYSVSREKKESFPLTVTSAQKNPTAFYLCASSTELTLFFGSGTQLSVL.

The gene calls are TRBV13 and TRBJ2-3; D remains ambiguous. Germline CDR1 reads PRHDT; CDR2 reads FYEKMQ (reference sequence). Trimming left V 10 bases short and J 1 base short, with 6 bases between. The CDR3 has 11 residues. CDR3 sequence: CATSRTDTQYF. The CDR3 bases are TGTGCCACATCACGCACAGATACGCAGTATTTT. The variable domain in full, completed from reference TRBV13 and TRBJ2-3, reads AAGVIQSPRHLIKEKRETATLKCYPIPRHDTVYWYQQGPGQDPQFLISFYEKMQSDKGSIPDRFSAQQFSDYHSELNMSSLELGDSALYFCATSRTDTQYFGPGTRLTVL.

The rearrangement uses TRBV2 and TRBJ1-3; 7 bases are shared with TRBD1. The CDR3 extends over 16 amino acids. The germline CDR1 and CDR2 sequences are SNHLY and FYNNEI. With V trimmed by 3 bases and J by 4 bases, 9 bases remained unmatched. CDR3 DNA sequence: TGTGCCAGCAGTGATTCGGGACAGCTTAGAGGAAACACCATATATTTT. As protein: CASSDSGQLRGNTIYF.